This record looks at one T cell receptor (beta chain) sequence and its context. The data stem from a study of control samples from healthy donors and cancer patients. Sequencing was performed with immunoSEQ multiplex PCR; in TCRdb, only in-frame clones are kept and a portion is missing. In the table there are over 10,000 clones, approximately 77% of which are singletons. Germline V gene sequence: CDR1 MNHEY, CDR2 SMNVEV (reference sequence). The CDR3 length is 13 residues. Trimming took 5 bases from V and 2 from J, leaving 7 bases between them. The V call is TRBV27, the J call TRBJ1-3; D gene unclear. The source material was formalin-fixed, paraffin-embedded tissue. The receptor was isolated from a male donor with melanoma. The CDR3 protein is CASSKAAGNTIYF. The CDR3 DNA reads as TGTGCCAGCAGTAAGGCAGCTGGAAACACCATATATTTT.